Included here is one T cell receptor beta chain sequence, with context. Authors' methods: The assay estimated nucleated cells by amplifying reference gene primers. TCRdb's copy holds only in-frame clones and misses some; the assay was immunoSEQ multiplex PCR. V and J calls and clone size are copied from that table; D and trimming were computed from the DNA. The sample lists about 42,000 clones; 92% were seen once. These data are taken from a study of blood T cell repertoires in COVID-19. Study context: The origin of the acute and convalescent COVID-19 samples was the United States, Italy and Spain.

In germline, CDR1 is LGHDT, CDR2 YNNKEL (reference sequence). With V trimmed by 5 bases and J by 0 bases, 2 bases remained unmatched. This CDR3 contains 16 residues. The source of this sequence is a man aged 50 or older with active COVID-19. The sample was peripheral blood. The gene calls are TRBV3-1 (or the pseudogene TRBV3-2) and TRBJ2-6; 9 nucleotides match TRBD2. The CDR3 spells CASSETSGSGANVLTF. The CDR3 bases are TGTGCCAGCAGCGAGACTAGCGGCTCTGGGGCCAACGTCCTGACTTTC.